This is a list of T cell receptor beta chains from one sample in a study of post-analysis software for immune sequencing data. TCRdb itself ran the PCR reads through MiXCR, one entry per CDR3 protein. Among roughly 600,000 distinct CDR3 sequences listed, about 40% were seen once. Sequences were obtained from blood. These receptors all come from a girl aged 10 to 17 with multiple sclerosis. Each CDR3 is given with its conserved first and last residue.

j_call: TRBJ2-3; v_call: TRBV6-5; cdr3_aa: CASSYSNTQYF
j_call: TRBJ1-1; v_call: TRBV7-8; cdr3_aa: CASSVSVGVLNTEAFF
j_call: TRBJ2-1; v_call: TRBV20-1; cdr3_aa: CSARDGSGEQFF
j_call: TRBJ2-7; v_call: TRBV12-3/TRBV12-4; cdr3_aa: CASSLAEQDEQYF
j_call: TRBJ2-5; v_call: TRBV7-8; cdr3_aa: CASSLGQGYETQYF
j_call: NA; v_call: TRBV7-2; cdr3_aa: CASSSGLAGETGETQYF
j_call: TRBJ2-4; v_call: TRBV6-1; cdr3_aa: CRTEAGKSVVAKNIQYF
j_call: TRBJ2-1; v_call: TRBV6-5; cdr3_aa: CASSLLAGGPDNEQFF
j_call: TRBJ2-7; v_call: TRBV5-6; cdr3_aa: CASSGGTANYEQYF
j_call: TRBJ2-1; v_call: TRBV24-1; cdr3_aa: CATGDRNEQFF
j_call: TRBJ2-5; v_call: TRBV5-1; cdr3_aa: CASSNDGAQETQYF
j_call: TRBJ1-2; v_call: TRBV5-1; cdr3_aa: CASSLAWDRFNYGYTF
j_call: TRBJ2-6; v_call: TRBV10-3; cdr3_aa: CAISDPGQVSSGVNVLTF
j_call: TRBJ1-2; v_call: TRBV4-2; cdr3_aa: CASSQDTGSNYGCTF
j_call: TRBJ1-2; v_call: TRBV4-1; cdr3_aa: CASSTGHTNYGYTF
j_call: TRBJ2-3; v_call: TRBV12-3/TRBV12-4; cdr3_aa: CASSSLDGRMADTQYF
j_call: TRBJ2-7; v_call: TRBV6-5; cdr3_aa: CASRASSSYEQYF
j_call: TRBJ2-5; v_call: TRBV4-1; cdr3_aa: CASSQDWETQYF
j_call: TRBJ1-1; v_call: TRBV11-3; cdr3_aa: CASSYTGTGMNTEAFF
j_call: TRBJ1-1; v_call: TRBV12-3/TRBV12-4; cdr3_aa: CASSLLAGDGTEAFF
j_call: TRBJ2-3; v_call: TRBV3-1; cdr3_aa: CASSQNPADTQYF
j_call: NA; v_call: TRBV6-5; cdr3_aa: CASRKREGSYEQYF
j_call: TRBJ2-3; v_call: TRBV10-3; cdr3_aa: CAISGTGGDTQYF
j_call: TRBJ2-3; v_call: TRBV2; cdr3_aa: CASKTSAGPEDTQYF
j_call: NA; v_call: TRBV5-1; cdr3_aa: CASSLMTSGQTGSEQYF
j_call: TRBJ2-5; v_call: TRBV11-2; cdr3_aa: CASTNSESGQETQYF
j_call: NA; v_call: TRBV15; cdr3_aa: CATSRNSGGEETQYF
j_call: TRBJ2-7; v_call: TRBV10-3; cdr3_aa: CAISEVGQGYEQYF
j_call: TRBJ2-1; v_call: TRBV5-1; cdr3_aa: CASSAAGGPNNEQFF
j_call: TRBJ2-5; v_call: TRBV6-6; cdr3_aa: CASSYRTGDQETQYF
j_call: TRBJ2-7; v_call: TRBV12-3/TRBV12-4; cdr3_aa: CASSLEWGAGYEQYF
j_call: TRBJ2-7; v_call: TRBV5-1; cdr3_aa: CASSLTGGEEQYF